This T cell receptor (beta chain) was identified during a study of Ad26.COV2.S vaccination and SARS-CoV-2 variants. Whole-study findings and limits: CD8+ and CD4+ T cells specific for spike reportedly responded with substantial breadth after vaccination. Estimates derived from TCR breadth and depth analyses may have underestimated total T cell responses.

Points on this clone: The antigen remains undetermined.

Using immunoSEQ multiplex PCR, the repertoire was profiled, and TCRdb retains in-frame clones only, with some absent. The sample consists of roughly 300,000 clones, about 88% of them appearing once. Noted treatment: roughly 19 received Ad26.COV2.S at low or high dose, single or two shots; several received placebo; per-sample allocation not given. All samples were drawn on day 63, counting from the first vaccine or placebo injection. A Boston adult aged 18-55 years was the donor. The source is a person aged 18-65 years who received the Ad26.COV2.S COVID-19 vaccine or a placebo. Sequenced here: peripheral blood, sampled in a trial of Ad26.COV2.S vaccine versus placebo.

CDR3 nucleotides: TGTGCCAGCAACACACCATCACAGGGGAGCTATGGCTACACCTTC. Amino acid sequence: CASNTPSQGSYGYTF. The genes are TRBV2 and TRBJ1-2, with TRBD1 matching 7 bases. The CDR3 runs to 15 residues. Per the germline V gene, CDR1 is SNHLY and CDR2 is FYNNEI. The V segment lost 7 bases and the J segment 4 bases; nucleotides outside the gene matches: 12.